This TCR beta chain was sequenced in a study of blood T cell repertoires in COVID-19 (dated by TCRdb to 2020 to 2022). In the study overall: Samples covering the acute and convalescent phases of COVID-19 were provided by collaborators in the United States, Italy and Spain. The prospective study material was composed of cDNA or gDNA derived from T cells, B-cell-depleted T cells, or PBMCs. The dataset comprised deeply sampled blood TCRbeta repertoires from subjects exposed to, actively infected with, or recovered from COVID-19. The repertoires were released in a freely available public database intended as a resource for research on the immune response to SARS-CoV-2. Samples came from the ongoing ImmuneRACE study (first 160 participants) plus 1,254 subjects from 6 global collaborators. A de-identified subject ID, COVID-19 status, age in years and sex were almost always included in the sample metadata. HLA class I and class II types, where available, came from metadata supplied by the sample provider rather than from assay-based typing. Here is what the overall study found, with its caveats: The amount of clinical and demographic metadata varied by source and participant and was provided uncurated.

Each collaborating institution followed its own protocols to collect whole blood in K2EDTA tubes. For TCRbeta analysis, collaborator samples were shipped as frozen whole blood, as isolated PBMCs, or as DNA extracted from either sample type. Details on this clone: Its target antigen remains unknown. Per-base qualities were not stored, and no clone one base away is much larger.

The immunoSEQ Assay, a bias-controlled multiplex PCR, was used to amplify TCRbeta CDR3 regions from genomic DNA. The authors' pipeline ran thus. Nucleated cell counts per sample were estimated from amplification of reference gene primers within the assay. Sequence reads were collapsed and filtered to measure the absolute abundance of every unique TCRbeta CDR3 rearrangement. For each sample, productive Simpson clonality was calculated as the square root of Simpson's diversity index over productive rearrangements. TCRdb took this table from immuneACCESS and kept in-frame rearrangements with V and J called. Such tables lack part of the clones; where checked against another copy, unresolved V genes explain under half of the gap, and the rest is unexplained. The V and J calls and clone size were taken over from that table, and D and trimming were inferred from the DNA. Recorded for this sample are 150,000 to 200,000 clones; 80% to 90% of them occurred a single time. The leading ten clones occupy roughly 9.1% of the sample.

From cysteine to phenylalanine, the CDR3 is 14 amino acids long. Only the CDR3 DNA is retained, 42 bases long and in frame from the first base. V is cut back by 9 bases and J by 6 bases, with 11 bases in the junction unmatched. CDR1 LNHDA and CDR2 SQIVND are derived from the germline V gene (reference sequence). Material: peripheral blood. The sequence links TRBV19 to TRBJ1-5, with 7 bases in between that match TRBD1. The clonotype comes from a man aged 50-60 years with active or convalescent COVID-19. The CDR3 protein: CASRQDRVGQPQHF. The DNA reads TGTGCCAGCCGACAAGACAGGGTGGGTCAGCCCCAGCATTTT.